This is a list of T cell receptor beta chains from one sample in a study of shared clonotypes between healthy human individuals. Sequenced by immunoSEQ multiplex PCR; TCRdb stores in-frame clones only, minus some. Of about 510,000 clones in the sample, about four fifths were seen once. Input material: PBMCs. The receptors shown here come from a woman between 35 and 50 years old in good health. Some clones in this sample may be carry-over from other donors' samples. CDR3s include the opening cysteine and the closing phenylalanine or tryptophan. The order of the fields is V gene, CDR3 length, J gene, D gene, CDR3 DNA, CDR3 protein. A D gene is named only where the DNA matches it firmly.

>TRBV5-4|17|TRBJ2-7|TRBD1
TGTGCCAGCAGCCCCCAAGCAGGGGGCGCGGGTCGCTACGAGCAGTACTTC
CASSPQAGGAGRYEQYF
>TRBV7-6|15|TRBJ2-2|-
TGTGCCAGCAGCCTAGGACCCGGCGACACCGGGGAGCTGTTTTTT
CASSLGPGDTGELFF
>TRBV25-1|14|TRBJ1-5|-
TGTGCCAGCAGTTTCGCCGGGGAGAACCAGCCCCAGCATTTT
CASSFAGENQPQHF
>TRBV4-2|17|TRBJ2-5|-
TGTGCCAGCAGCCAAGATTTTCCGGGGTCCGGGGGAGAGACCCAGTACTTC
CASSQDFPGSGGETQYF
>TRBV9|14|TRBJ1-1|-
TGTGCCAGCACCCCCGGGCTGACGAACACTGAAGCTTTCTTT
CASTPGLTNTEAFF
>TRBV10-3|16|TRBJ2-3|TRBD2
TGTGCCATCAGTTCGGGACTAGCGGGAAACACAGATACGCAGTATTTT
CAISSGLAGNTDTQYF
>TRBV19|14|TRBJ2-1|-
TGTGCCAGTAGTATCGGGCACCCTTACAATGAGCAGTTCTTC
CASSIGHPYNEQFF
>TRBV10-3|16|TRBJ2-5|TRBD2
TGTGCCATCAGTGACAGAGCGGGAGGAAACCAAGAGACCCAGTACTTC
CAISDRAGGNQETQYF
>TRBV14|15|TRBJ2-1|TRBD1
TGTGCCAGCAGCTATGGACAGGGGGCATACGATGAGCAGTTCTTC
CASSYGQGAYDEQFF
>TRBV7-7|15|TRBJ2-3|TRBD2
TGTGCCAGCAGCTTGAGCGGGAGTAGAGCAGATACGCAGTATTTT
CASSLSGSRADTQYF
>TRBV16|13|TRBJ1-5|-
TGTGCCAGCACCTTGGACAGTCGGCAGCCCCAGCATTTT
CASTLDSRQPQHF
>TRBV4-2|17|TRBJ1-1|TRBD1
TGTGCCAGCAGCCAAGTAGTTGGGACAGGTCTGAACACTGAAGCTTTCTTT
CASSQVVGTGLNTEAFF